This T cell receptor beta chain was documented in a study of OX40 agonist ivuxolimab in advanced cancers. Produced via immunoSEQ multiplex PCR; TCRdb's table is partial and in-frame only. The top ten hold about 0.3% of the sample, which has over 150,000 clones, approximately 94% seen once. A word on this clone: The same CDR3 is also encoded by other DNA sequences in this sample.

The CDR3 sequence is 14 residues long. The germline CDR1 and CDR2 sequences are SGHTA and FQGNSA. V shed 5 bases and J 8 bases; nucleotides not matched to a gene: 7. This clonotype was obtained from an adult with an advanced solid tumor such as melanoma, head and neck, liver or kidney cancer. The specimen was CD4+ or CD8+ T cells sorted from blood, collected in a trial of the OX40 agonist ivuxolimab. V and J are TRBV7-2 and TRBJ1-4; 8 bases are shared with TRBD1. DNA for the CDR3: TGTGCCAGCAGCCTCGACAGGGGAAGGGAAAAACTGTTTTTT. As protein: CASSLDRGREKLFF.